Sequencing of this T cell receptor beta chain was carried out in a study of cytomegalovirus exposure and HLA in healthy donors. TCRdb's copy holds only in-frame clones and misses some; the assay was immunoSEQ multiplex PCR. The sample lists a few hundred thousand clones; more than 80% were seen once. V lost 4 bases, J lost 6 bases, and 9 bases stayed unmatched. The CDR3 contains 16 residues. Germline loops: CDR1 SEHNR, CDR2 FQNEAQ (reference sequence). This sequence joins TRBV7-9 and TRBJ2-3, with 11 bases aligning to TRBD2. The receptor was isolated from a woman under 30 in good health and CMV-seronegative. The sequencing input was PBMCs. The CDR3 here is CASSSRTSGPSDTQYF. CDR3 sequence (DNA): TGTGCCAGCAGCTCTCGGACTAGCGGGCCCTCGGATACGCAGTATTTT.